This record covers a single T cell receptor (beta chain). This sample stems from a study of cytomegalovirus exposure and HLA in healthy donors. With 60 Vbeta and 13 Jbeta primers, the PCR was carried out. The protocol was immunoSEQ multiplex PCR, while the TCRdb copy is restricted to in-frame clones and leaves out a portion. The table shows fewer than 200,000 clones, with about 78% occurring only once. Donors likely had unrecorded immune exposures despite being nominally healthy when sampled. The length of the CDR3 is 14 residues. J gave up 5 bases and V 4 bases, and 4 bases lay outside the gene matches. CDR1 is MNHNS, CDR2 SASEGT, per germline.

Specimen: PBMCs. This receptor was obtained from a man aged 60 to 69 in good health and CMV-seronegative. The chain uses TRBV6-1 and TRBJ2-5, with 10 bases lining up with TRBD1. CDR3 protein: CASSVDRGRETQYF. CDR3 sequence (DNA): TGTGCCAGCAGTGTGGACAGGGGGAGGGAGACCCAGTACTTC.